This section outlines one T cell receptor (beta chain) sequence together with its context. Its cognate antigen is unknown. It was across several immunoSEQ plates that each subset's genomic DNA was evenly split. Only in-frame clones appear in the TCRdb table, and some are missing; sequencing was by immunoSEQ multiplex PCR. The sample consists of about 2.4 million clones, more than 80% of them appearing once. Per the germline V gene, CDR1 is GTSNPN and CDR2 is SVGIG (reference sequence). Between the trimmed V and J ends, which lost 0 bases and 2 bases, there was a span of 11 bases. The CDR3 loop spans 15 amino acids. This sample is part of a study of shared clonotypes between healthy human individuals. General study results and limits: Donor clonotype sharing was expected to depend on sequencing depth.

Material: naive CD4+ T cells sorted from blood. Subset of the sample: CD45RA+ positively selected. The origin of this receptor is a man between 18 and 35 years old in good health. The chain has TRBV30 and TRBJ1-3; no clear D gene. The DNA of the CDR3 is TGTGCCTGGAGTGTAAACACCGGACCTGGAAACACCATATATTTT. This translates into CAWSVNTGPGNTIYF.